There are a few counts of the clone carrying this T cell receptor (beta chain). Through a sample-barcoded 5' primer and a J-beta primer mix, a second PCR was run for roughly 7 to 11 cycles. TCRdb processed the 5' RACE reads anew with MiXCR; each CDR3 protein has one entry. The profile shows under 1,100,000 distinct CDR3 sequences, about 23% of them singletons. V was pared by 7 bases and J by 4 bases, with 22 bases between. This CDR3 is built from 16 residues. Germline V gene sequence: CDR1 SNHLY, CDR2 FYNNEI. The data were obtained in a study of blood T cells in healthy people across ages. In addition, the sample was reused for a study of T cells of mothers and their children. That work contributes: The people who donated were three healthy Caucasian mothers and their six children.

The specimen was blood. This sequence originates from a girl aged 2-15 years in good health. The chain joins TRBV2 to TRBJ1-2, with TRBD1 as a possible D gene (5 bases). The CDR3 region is CASKTLGGLGGYGYTF. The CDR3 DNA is TGTGCCAGCAAGACCCTCGGGGGACTCGGTGGCTATGGCTACACCTTC.